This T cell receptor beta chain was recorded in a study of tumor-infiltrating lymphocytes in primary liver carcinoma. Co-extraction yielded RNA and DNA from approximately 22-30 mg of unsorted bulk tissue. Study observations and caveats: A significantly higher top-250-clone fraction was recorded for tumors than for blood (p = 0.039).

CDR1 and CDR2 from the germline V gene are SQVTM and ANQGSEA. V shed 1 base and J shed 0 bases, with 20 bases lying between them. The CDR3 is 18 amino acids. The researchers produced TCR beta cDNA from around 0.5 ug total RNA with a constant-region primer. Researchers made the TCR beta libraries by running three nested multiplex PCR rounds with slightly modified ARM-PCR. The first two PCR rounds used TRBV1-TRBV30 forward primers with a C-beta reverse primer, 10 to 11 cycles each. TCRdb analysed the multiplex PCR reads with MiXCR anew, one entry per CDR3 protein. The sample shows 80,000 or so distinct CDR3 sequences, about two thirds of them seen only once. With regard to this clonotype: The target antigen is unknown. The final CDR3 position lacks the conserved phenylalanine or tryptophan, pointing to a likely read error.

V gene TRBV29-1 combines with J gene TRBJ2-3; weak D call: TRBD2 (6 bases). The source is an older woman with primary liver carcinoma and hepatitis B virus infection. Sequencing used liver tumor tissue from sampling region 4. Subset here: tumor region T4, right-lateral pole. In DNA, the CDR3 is TGCAGCGTTGAAGCGTTGGGCAGGGTGGGACTTAGCACAGATACGCAGTATGTT. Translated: CSVEALGRVGLSTDTQYV.